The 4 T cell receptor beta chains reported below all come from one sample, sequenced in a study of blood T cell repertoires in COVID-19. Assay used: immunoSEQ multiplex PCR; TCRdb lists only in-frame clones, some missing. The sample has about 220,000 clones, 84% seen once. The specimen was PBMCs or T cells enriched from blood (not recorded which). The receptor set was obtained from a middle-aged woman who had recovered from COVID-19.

CDR3: CASSLDTGPYNSPLHF. DNA of the CDR3: TGTGCCAGCAGCTTAGACACAGGCCCTTATAATTCACCCCTCCACTTT. This chain uses TRBV7-2 with TRBJ1-6; D is possibly TRBD1 (5 bases). Germline V CDR1 and CDR2: SGHTA, FQGNSA. The CDR3 totals 16 residues. V lost 1 base and J lost 4, with 11 bases in between.

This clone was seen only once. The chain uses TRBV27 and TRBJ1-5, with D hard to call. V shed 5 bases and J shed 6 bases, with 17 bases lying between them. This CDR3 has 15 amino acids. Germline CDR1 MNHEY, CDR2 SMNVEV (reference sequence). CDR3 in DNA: TGTGCCAGCAGTCGCTCATCCCTCGGGGTTCAGCCCCAGCATTTT. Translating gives CASSRSSLGVQPQHF.

CDR3 DNA sequence: TGTGCCAGCAGAAGAGGTGGCAGGGGAGTAACTAATGAAAAACTGTTTTTT. Translated: CASRRGGRGVTNEKLFF. The J gene is TRBJ1-4, the V gene TRBV28; perhaps TRBD1 as D (6 bases). From germline, CDR1 is MDHEN and CDR2 SYDVKM. There are 17 residues in the CDR3. Trimming pared 6 bases from V and 1 base from J, leaving 18 bases between.

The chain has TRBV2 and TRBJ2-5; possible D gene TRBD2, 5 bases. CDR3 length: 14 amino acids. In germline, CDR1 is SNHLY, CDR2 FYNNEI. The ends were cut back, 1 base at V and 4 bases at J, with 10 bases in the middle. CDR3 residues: CASSEGLAGETQYF. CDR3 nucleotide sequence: TGTGCCAGCAGTGAAGGGCTAGCAGGAGAGACCCAGTACTTC.